The 20 T cell receptor beta chains below all came from one sample that was sequenced in a study of blood T cell repertoires in COVID-19. Only in-frame clones appear in the TCRdb table, and some are missing; sequencing was by immunoSEQ multiplex PCR. The sample consists of almost 500,000 clones, approximately 86% of them appearing once. Sequenced input: PBMCs or T cells enriched from blood (not recorded which). All receptors derive from a woman aged 55-70 years who had recovered from COVID-19.

The gene calls are TRBV27 and TRBJ1-2; no reliable D call. The germline V gene has CDR1 MNHEY and CDR2 SMNVEV (reference sequence). This CDR3 is built from 14 residues. V lost 2 bases, J lost 8 bases, and 15 bases lay in between. The chain's CDR3 is CASSLKFGFEGYTF. CDR3 sequence (DNA): TGTGCCAGCAGTTTAAAGTTCGGGTTCGAAGGCTACACCTTC.

The chain uses TRBV4-1 and TRBJ2-1; 11 bases are a match to TRBD2. The CDR3 sequence is 16 residues long. Trimming at V came to 4 bases and at J to 3 bases, leaving 5 bases not matched to a gene. Germline CDR1 MGHRA, CDR2 YSYEKL. The CDR3 spells CASSPLGLADYNEQFF. CDR3 nucleotides: TGCGCCAGCAGCCCCCTGGGACTAGCGGACTACAATGAGCAGTTCTTC.

This chain links TRBV2 with TRBJ2-7; weak D call: TRBD1 (5 bases). The CDR3 loop spans 12 amino acids. Germline V CDR1 and CDR2: SNHLY, FYNNEI. V was trimmed by 6 bases and J by 5 bases, leaving 11 bases between them. The CDR3 protein is CASSAQGDEQYV. Here the CDR3 DNA reads TGTGCCAGCAGCGCTCAGGGTGACGAGCAGTACGTC.

The V gene is TRBV5-4, the J gene TRBJ2-3; 11 nucleotides align to TRBD2. CDR1 and CDR2 (germline): SGHNT, YYREEE (reference sequence). This CDR3 spans 16 amino acids. Losses at the gene ends were 7 bases for V and 5 bases for J; bases not matched to a gene: 12. The CDR3: CASSELAGGREDTQYF. The DNA for the CDR3 is TGTGCCAGCTCGGAGCTAGCGGGGGGCCGGGAAGATACGCAGTATTTT.

Here the CDR3 DNA reads TGTGCCAGTAGTATTGCGGGGGCCCGGTTCTACGAGCAGTACTTC. Its translation: CASSIAGARFYEQYF. The chain couples TRBV19 to TRBJ2-7; perhaps TRBD2 as D (7 bases). Per germline, CDR1 LNHDA and CDR2 SQIVND (reference sequence). Trimming took 3 bases from V and 3 from J, leaving 15 bases between them. The CDR3 runs 15 residues. Together with reference TRBV19 and TRBJ2-7, the CDR3 gives the full variable domain: DGGITQSPKYLFRKEGQNVTLSCEQNLNHDAMYWYRQDPGQGLRLIYYSQIVNDFQKGDIAEGYSVSREKKESFPLTVTSAQKNPTAFYLCASSIAGARFYEQYFGPGTRLTVT.

This sequence joins TRBV30 and TRBJ1-1; D remains unclear. Per the germline V gene, CDR1 is GTSNPN and CDR2 is SVGIG (reference sequence). This CDR3 contains 11 residues. Trimming stripped 3 bases from V and 2 bases from J, with 4 bases between. The CDR3 DNA sequence: TGTGCCTGGAGGAGAAACACTGAAGCTTTCTTT. It codes for CAWRRNTEAFF.

CDR3: CASRGVGDPNHSGANVLTF. The CDR3 DNA is TGTGCCAGCAGGGGAGTGGGAGACCCCAACCACTCTGGGGCCAACGTCCTGACTTTC. The rearrangement links TRBV9 to TRBJ2-6, with D tentatively TRBD2 (5 bases). Trimming left V 5 bases short and J 0 bases short, with 21 bases between. Germline values: CDR1 SGDLS, CDR2 YYNGEE. The CDR3 sequence is 19 residues long.

The rearrangement uses TRBV12-3 or TRBV12-4 and TRBJ1-1; the D is unclear. Trimming pared 5 bases from V and 1 base from J, leaving 8 bases between. CDR3 length equals 13 residues. This chain's CDR3 is CASSPTRNTEAFF. The CDR3, as DNA: TGTGCCAGCAGTCCAACACGGAACACTGAAGCTTTCTTT.

The genes are TRBV5-1 and TRBJ2-1, with D hard to call. This CDR3 region has 14 residues. Trimming removed 0 bases from V and 6 bases from J, with 10 bases in between. The germline CDR1 and CDR2 sequences are SGHRS and YFSETQ. DNA of the CDR3: TGCGCCAGCAGCTTGGCCGGTCCTGGCAATGAGCAGTTCTTC. As protein: CASSLAGPGNEQFF.

The genes are TRBV5-1 and TRBJ1-3, with 9 bases fitting TRBD1. The CDR3 has 16 residues. V gave up 1 base and J gave up 4 bases; unmatched junction bases: 6. Germline assignment: CDR1 SGHRS and CDR2 YFSETQ. CDR3 bases: TGCGCCAGCAGCTTGTCTGGACAGGGGCTAGGAAACACCATATATTTT. Amino acid sequence: CASSLSGQGLGNTIYF.

The gene calls are TRBV5-1 and TRBJ1-1; TRBD1 matches 8 bases. V trimming: 5 bases; J trimming: 6 bases; junction bases outside the gene matches: 6. Germline V gene sequence: CDR1 SGHRS, CDR2 YFSETQ. This CDR3 contains 13 residues. In DNA, the CDR3 is TGCGCCAGCAGTCGGGACAGGAGATCTGAAGCTTTCTTT. This encodes CASSRDRRSEAFF.

The chain couples TRBV12-3 or TRBV12-4 to TRBJ2-3; 7 bases are shared with TRBD1. The trim removed 6 bases at V and 7 bases at J, leaving 7 bases unmatched. The CDR3 loop spans 13 amino acids. The CDR3 loop is CASRYRDSYTQYF. In DNA, the CDR3 is TGTGCCAGCAGGTACCGGGACAGTTATACGCAGTATTTT.

The chain carries TRBV29-1 and TRBJ2-6; D might be TRBD1 (6 bases). Germline V gene data show CDR1 as SQVTM and CDR2 as ANQGSEA. Between the trimmed V and J ends, which lost 6 bases and 0 bases, there was a span of 15 bases. The CDR3 has 16 residues. CDR3 DNA: TGCAGCGTCGTGGACAGTACCTTCTCTGGGGCCAACGTCCTGACTTTC. The encoded protein is CSVVDSTFSGANVLTF.

The chain uses TRBV28 and TRBJ1-1; 9 positions agree with TRBD1. Losses at the gene ends were 6 bases for V and 5 bases for J; bases not matched to a gene: 10. The germline V gene has CDR1 MDHEN and CDR2 SYDVKM. The CDR3 runs 15 residues. In DNA form, the CDR3 reads TGTGCCAGCAGCAAAAACAGGGGGCGCGAGACTGAAGCTTTCTTT. The encoded protein is CASSKNRGRETEAFF.

This chain uses TRBV5-1 with TRBJ2-3, with D maybe TRBD1 (6 bases). From germline, CDR1 is SGHRS and CDR2 YFSETQ. V lost 4 bases, J lost 2 bases, and 11 bases lay in between. This CDR3 comprises 14 residues. The DNA for the CDR3 is TGCGCCAGCAGCAGAACAGGGATCACAGATACGCAGTATTTT. Protein sequence: CASSRTGITDTQYF.

Worth noting for this clone: In the same sample, other DNA sequences code for this CDR3. The rearrangement links TRBV5-1 to TRBJ2-1; 11 bases align to TRBD1. The junction had 6 bases not matched to a gene; V was cut back by 3 bases and J by 7 bases. The CDR3 contains 15 residues. The germline V gene has CDR1 SGHRS and CDR2 YFSETQ. The CDR3 region is CASSSGQGAFNEQFF. CDR3 coding DNA: TGCGCCAGCAGCTCCGGACAGGGGGCATTTAATGAGCAGTTCTTC.

This clone was detected once. The V and J genes are TRBV5-1 and TRBJ1-2; 7 positions match TRBD1. With 4 bases clipped from V and 4 bases from J, the junction kept 7 bases outside the gene matches. The CDR3 runs to 14 residues. Germline V gene data show CDR1 as SGHRS and CDR2 as YFSETQ. CDR3 amino acids: CASSSRDRTYGYTF. CDR3 bases: TGCGCCAGCAGCAGCCGGGACAGAACCTATGGCTACACCTTC.

The chain uses TRBV19 and TRBJ2-3; 7 positions agree with TRBD1. The trim removed 5 bases at V and 1 base at J, leaving 3 bases unmatched. The V gene's germline CDR1 is LNHDA and CDR2 SQIVND (reference sequence). This CDR3 has 14 amino acids. CDR3 in amino acids: CASSSQGGTDTQYF. The DNA for the CDR3 is TGTGCCAGTAGTTCCCAGGGGGGCACAGATACGCAGTATTTT.

The chain carries TRBV10-3 and TRBJ2-7; weak D call: TRBD1 (7 bases). The ends were cut back, 0 bases at V and 5 bases at J, with 17 bases in the middle. There are 16 residues in the CDR3. Germline V gene sequence: CDR1 ENHRY, CDR2 SYGVKD. CDR3 in DNA: TGTGCCATCAGTGAGTCGATAACAGGGGACTTTCACGAGCAGTACTTC. Translated: CAISESITGDFHEQYF.

The chain employs TRBV24-1 and TRBJ2-1; 10 bases are a match to TRBD2. CDR1 and CDR2 (germline): KGHDR, SFDVKD. V shed 3 bases, J shed 2 bases, and the junction held 9 bases outside the gene matches. The CDR3 runs to 18 residues. CDR3 bases: TGTGCCACCAGTGATGGGGTGTCTAGCGGGGGAGCCTACAATGAGCAGTTCTTC. It specifies CATSDGVSSGGAYNEQFF.